These 21 T cell receptor beta chains were sequenced from one sample in a study of PD-1 blockade in classical Hodgkin lymphoma. All patients experienced relapse after autologous stem cell transplantation, and brentuximab vedotin exposure was variable. TCRdb's copy holds only in-frame clones and misses some; the assay was immunoSEQ multiplex PCR. The repertoire holds nearly 55,000 clones, with 81% as singletons. The material sequenced was peripheral blood mononuclear cells (PBMCs), taken at baseline. These receptors all stem from a human donor with classical Hodgkin lymphoma.

The gene calls are TRBV19 and TRBJ1-1; D remains ambiguous. CDR1 is LNHDA, CDR2 SQIVND, per germline (reference sequence). Trimming left V 0 bases short and J 0 bases short, with 8 bases between. This CDR3 contains 15 residues. The CDR3 sequence: CASSIEGVMNTEAFF. The DNA for the CDR3 is TGTGCCAGTAGTATAGAGGGTGTCATGAACACTGAAGCTTTCTTT.

The rearrangement uses TRBV15 and TRBJ1-5, with a weak D call TRBD1 (6 bases). This CDR3 has 16 residues. V lost 3 bases and J 0 bases, leaving 12 bases between the germline ends. Germline values: CDR1 LNHNV, CDR2 YYDKDF (reference sequence). The CDR3 spells CATSSSRGHSNQPQHF. CDR3 nucleotide sequence: TGTGCCACCAGCAGCAGCCGGGGGCATAGCAATCAGCCCCAGCATTTT.

In this sample, this clone turned up a few times. The chain employs TRBV18 and TRBJ1-2; D may be TRBD1 (5 bases). This CDR3 is 13 amino acids long. Between the trimmed V and J ends, which lost 2 bases and 3 bases, there was a span of 7 bases. CDR1 is KGHSH, CDR2 LQKENI, per germline. In DNA, the CDR3 is TGTGCCAGCTCACCAGAAGGGGACTATGGCTACACCTTC. Protein: CASSPEGDYGYTF.

As for this clone: A junction boundary mismatches the germline segment, possibly from a read error. V is TRBV7-6 and J is TRBJ2-1, with 10 positions matching TRBD2. The CDR3 length is 15 residues. The germline CDR1 and CDR2 sequences are SGHVS and FNYEAQ. The CDR3 DNA is TGTGCCAGCAGCCTAGCGGGAGAAGTCTACAATGAGCAGTTCTTC. It is translated as CASSLAGEVYNEQFF.

The rearrangement links TRBV5-4 to TRBJ1-4, with D possibly TRBD1 on 5 matching bases. CDR3 size: 16 residues. The germline gives CDR1 SGHNT, CDR2 YYREEE (reference sequence). The V and J ends lost 4 bases and 0 bases respectively, with 13 bases between them. As DNA, the CDR3 is TGTGCCAGCAGCCCTTCCTTGGGGGCAACTAATGAAAAACTGTTTTTT. Its translation: CASSPSLGATNEKLFF.

This clone was picked up one time. The chain joins TRBV7-2 to TRBJ1-2; tentative D call: TRBD1 (5 bases). Trimming pared 5 bases from V and 1 base from J, leaving 11 bases between. Per germline, CDR1 SGHTA and CDR2 FQGNSA. CDR3 size: 14 residues. The CDR3, as DNA: TGTGCCAGCAGCGCGGTCGACAGTAACTATGGCTACACCTTC. This codes for CASSAVDSNYGYTF. Drawing the rest from reference TRBV7-2 and TRBJ1-2, the complete variable domain is GAGVSQSPSNKVTEKGKDVELRCDPISGHTALYWYRQSLGQGLEFLIYFQGNSAPDKSGLPSDRFSAERTGGSVSTLTIQRTQQEDSAVYLCASSAVDSNYGYTFGSGTRLTVV.

A note on this clone: The same CDR3 arises from other DNA sequences in this sample as well. This chain uses TRBV5-4 with TRBJ1-1; D gene unclear. The CDR3 loop spans 12 amino acids. The V gene's germline CDR1 is SGHNT and CDR2 YYREEE (reference sequence). The germline V and J ends were trimmed by 0 bases and 5 bases, with 5 bases remaining between them. CDR3 nucleotide sequence: TGTGCCAGCAGCTTGGACTCAACTGAAGCTTTCTTT. Translation gives CASSLDSTEAFF.

V usage is TRBV6-1 and J usage is TRBJ2-7, with D maybe TRBD1 (6 bases). In germline, CDR1 is MNHNS, CDR2 SASEGT. V was cut by 4 bases and J by 1 base, with 23 bases left in between. The CDR3 sequence is 18 residues long. CDR3 sequence (DNA): TGTGCCAGCAGTGTTTTCGCTCTAGGGGGAGCCCTTTCCTACGAGCAGTACTTC. Amino acids: CASSVFALGGALSYEQYF.

This chain connects TRBV4-3 to TRBJ2-3; possibly TRBD1 for D (6 bases). CDR1 LGHNA and CDR2 YSLEER come from the germline V gene. V gave up 0 bases and J gave up 4 bases, with 14 bases separating them. The CDR3 loop spans 16 amino acids. The CDR3 bases are TGCGCCAGCAGCCAAGAGGGGAGACAGGCCCCAGATACGCAGTATTTT. Translation: CASSQEGRQAPDTQYF.

V is TRBV5-1 and J is TRBJ2-3; the match to TRBD1 covers 9 bases. V shed 7 bases, J shed 6 bases, and the junction held 3 bases outside the gene matches. The CDR3 sequence is 12 residues long. Per the germline V gene, CDR1 is SGHRS and CDR2 is YFSETQ. In DNA form, the CDR3 reads TGCGCCAGCGGGGACAGGGTCGATACGCAGTATTTT. Protein product: CASGDRVDTQYF.

This clone has only a few counts. V and J are TRBV7-3 and TRBJ1-5; unclear D gene. V dropped 1 base and J dropped 4 bases, with 5 bases sitting between them. Germline values: CDR1 SGHTA, CDR2 FQGTGA. The CDR3 sequence is 13 residues long. The chain's CDR3 is CASSLNLNQPQHF. Written as DNA, the CDR3 is TGTGCCAGCAGCTTAAACCTTAATCAGCCCCAGCATTTT. Supplemented by reference TRBV7-3 and TRBJ1-5, the full variable domain reads GAGVSQTPSNKVTEKGKYVELRCDPISGHTALYWYRQSLGQGPEFLIYFQGTGAADDSGLPNDRFFAVRPEGSVSTLKIQRTERGDSAVYLCASSLNLNQPQHFGDGTRLSIL.

This clone was seen a handful of times. J is TRBJ2-3 and V is TRBV12-5; 7 bases agree with TRBD2. The length of the CDR3 is 14 residues. The V and J ends lost 4 bases and 5 bases, in that order; junction bases with no gene match: 6. The V gene's germline CDR1 is LGHNT and CDR2 FRNRAP. As DNA, the CDR3 is TGTGCTAGTGGTTCACCCTCGGGGGGAGATACGCAGTATTTT. Translation gives CASGSPSGGDTQYF.

This chain joins TRBV10-3 and TRBJ2-1; 12 bases map to TRBD2. Germline-derived CDR1 and CDR2 are ENHRY and SYGVKD. This CDR3 spans 17 amino acids. V shed 8 bases and J 3 bases; nucleotides not matched to a gene: 11. The CDR3 sequence is CAISTSGSQGNYNEQFF. The CDR3 DNA sequence: TGTGCCATCTCGACTAGCGGGAGTCAGGGGAACTACAATGAGCAGTTCTTC.

The V gene is TRBV30, the J gene TRBJ1-6; no firm D call. In germline, CDR1 is GTSNPN, CDR2 SVGIG (reference sequence). Trimming removed 7 bases from V and 10 bases from J, with 23 bases in between. The CDR3 is 15 residues long. The CDR3 nucleotides are TGTGCCTTAATGCGCACCGGACCGGGCGGATCACCCCTCCACTTT. It specifies CALMRTGPGGSPLHF.

In this sample, this clone turned up a few times. The genes are TRBV30 and TRBJ2-1; 8 bases match TRBD2. Germline V gene data show CDR1 as GTSNPN and CDR2 as SVGIG (reference sequence). The CDR3 contains 15 residues. J lost 2 bases, V lost 0 bases, and 3 bases had no gene match. The CDR3 nucleotides read TGTGCCTGGAGTGTGGGTAGCGGGGCCTACAATGAGCAGTTCTTC. It specifies CAWSVGSGAYNEQFF. Drawing the rest from reference TRBV30 and TRBJ2-1, the complete variable domain is SQTIHQWPATLVQPVGSPLSLECTVEGTSNPNLYWYRQAAGRGLQLLFYSVGIGQISSEVPQNLSASRPQDRQFILSSKKLLLSDSGFYLCAWSVGSGAYNEQFFGPGTRLTVL.

The J gene is TRBJ1-4, the V gene TRBV10-3, with a possible D match to TRBD1 (5 bases). The V gene's germline CDR1 is ENHRY and CDR2 SYGVKD. CDR3 length: 14 residues. The ends were cut back, 4 bases at V and 8 bases at J, with 14 bases in the middle. The CDR3 nucleotides read TGTGCCATCAGTGCGGGGCAAGGAGGAGAAAAACTGTTTTTT. Protein: CAISAGQGGEKLFF.

The chain joins TRBV29-1 to TRBJ1-4; perhaps TRBD1 as D (5 bases). Germline assignment: CDR1 SQVTM and CDR2 ANQGSEA. Trimming removed 6 bases from V and 5 bases from J, with 19 bases in between. The CDR3 runs 15 residues. The CDR3 reads CSVVFNGDLNEKLFF. The DNA of the CDR3 is TGCAGCGTCGTTTTTAACGGGGACCTGAATGAAAAACTGTTTTTT.

V gene TRBV7-2 combines with J gene TRBJ2-4; TRBD2 might be the D (5 bases). The CDR3 extends over 14 amino acids. V was trimmed by 4 bases and J by 7 bases, leaving 14 bases between them. Germline CDR1 is SGHTA and CDR2 is FQGNSA. CDR3 amino acids: CASSYDYTGNIQYF. The CDR3 DNA sequence: TGTGCCAGCAGCTACGACTACACTGGTAACATTCAGTACTTC.

Regarding this clone: Additional DNA sequences in this sample encode the identical CDR3. The CDR3: CAWSTGQETQYF. The CDR3 DNA is TGTGCCTGGTCGACAGGCCAAGAGACCCAGTACTTC. The V and J genes are TRBV30 and TRBJ2-5, with D tentatively TRBD1 (6 bases). The germline V gene has CDR1 GTSNPN and CDR2 SVGIG (reference sequence). Trimming stripped 5 bases from V and 1 base from J, with 8 bases between. The CDR3 loop spans 12 amino acids.

The chain links TRBV30 to TRBJ1-2; D gene ambiguous. The V end was cut by 0 bases, the J end by 5 bases, with 4 bases between. Germline loops: CDR1 GTSNPN, CDR2 SVGIG (reference sequence). The CDR3 totals 11 residues. CDR3 region: CAWSVSYGYTF. The CDR3 DNA sequence: TGTGCCTGGAGTGTAAGTTATGGCTACACCTTC.

CDR3 bases: TGTGCCAGCAGTTACTCGTCCAGGGATGGCTACACCTTC. It is translated as CASSYSSRDGYTF. The chain employs TRBV6-5 and TRBJ1-2; possibly TRBD1 for D (5 bases). CDR3 length: 13 amino acids. Germline-derived CDR1 and CDR2 are MNHEY and SVGAGI. The germline V and J ends were trimmed by 0 bases and 6 bases, with 8 bases remaining between them.